Described below is a single TCR beta chain sequence and its context. Time point given: persistent/refractory GD, antithyroid drugs over 5 years with positive TRAb. From PBMCs, RNA was extracted and then used to make the TCR library. Assembly of TCR beta libraries relied on iRepertoire HTBI primers together with Arm-PCR of CDR3 regions. TCRdb re-analysed the multiplex PCR reads in MiXCR, keeping a single row per CDR3 protein. Among about 400,000 distinct CDR3 sequences listed, less than 25% were seen once. The data were obtained in a study of regulatory T cells in long-lasting Graves disease. This material consisted of peripheral blood mononuclear cells (PBMCs), taken when the disease was refractory, from a patient treated with antithyroid drugs. This receptor was obtained from a female donor with Graves disease.

In DNA, the CDR3 is TGCAGTGCTAGATCGCAGGGCCAACCGGCTTTCTTT. Encoded protein: CSARSQGQPAFF. The gene calls are TRBV20-1 and TRBJ1-1; tentatively, D is TRBD1 (5 bases). V gave up 2 bases and J gave up 11 bases, with 15 bases separating them. The germline CDR1 and CDR2 sequences are DFQATT and SNEGSKA (reference sequence). The CDR3 is 12 amino acids.